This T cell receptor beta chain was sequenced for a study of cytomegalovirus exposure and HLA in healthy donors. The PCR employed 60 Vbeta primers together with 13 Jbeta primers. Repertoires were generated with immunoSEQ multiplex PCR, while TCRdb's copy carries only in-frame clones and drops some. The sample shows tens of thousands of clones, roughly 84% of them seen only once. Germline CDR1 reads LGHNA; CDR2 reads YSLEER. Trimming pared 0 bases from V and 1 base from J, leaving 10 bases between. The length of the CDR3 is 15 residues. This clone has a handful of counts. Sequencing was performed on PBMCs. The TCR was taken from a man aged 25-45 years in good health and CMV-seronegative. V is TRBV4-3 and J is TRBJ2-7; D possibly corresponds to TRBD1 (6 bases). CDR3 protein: CASSQEGGQSYEQYF. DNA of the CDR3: TGCGCCAGCAGCCAAGAAGGAGGACAGTCCTACGAGCAGTACTTC.